Below, 7 T cell receptor beta chains from the same sample are listed, as sequenced in a study of blood T cell repertoires in COVID-19. Profiling relied on immunoSEQ multiplex PCR, and the TCRdb table lists in-frame clones only, not all of them. The data show 75,000 or so clones, roughly 85% seen once. The material sequenced was peripheral blood. These TCRs come from an elderly woman with acute or convalescent COVID-19.

The V call is TRBV7-9, the J call TRBJ1-4; D perhaps matches TRBD1 (6 bases). V was cut by 5 bases and J by 3 bases, with 13 bases left in between. The CDR3 sequence is 15 residues long. Germline V CDR1 and CDR2: SEHNR, FQNEAQ (reference sequence). The chain's CDR3 is CASSRVGAANEKLFF. CDR3 nucleotide sequence: TGTGCCAGCAGCCGAGTGGGGGCAGCTAATGAAAAACTGTTTTTT.

The rearrangement uses TRBV30 and TRBJ1-5, with TRBD1 matching 8 bases. With V trimmed by 2 bases and J by 0 bases, 15 bases remained unmatched. Germline lookup yields CDR1 GTSNPN and CDR2 SVGIG (reference sequence). The CDR3 runs 19 residues. The CDR3 is CAWSTGTGNFQSSNQPQHF. The DNA of the CDR3 is TGTGCCTGGAGTACCGGGACAGGAAACTTCCAAAGTAGCAATCAGCCCCAGCATTTT.

The V call is TRBV7-6, the J call TRBJ2-2, with a weak D call TRBD1 (6 bases). CDR3 size: 17 residues. V gave up 5 bases and J gave up 5 bases, with 21 bases separating them. Germline lookup yields CDR1 SGHVS and CDR2 FNYEAQ. The CDR3 here is CASSISGTSYRTGELFF. The CDR3 DNA follows: TGTGCCAGCAGCATATCCGGGACAAGTTACAGAACCGGGGAGCTGTTTTTT. Together with reference TRBV7-6 and TRBJ2-2, the CDR3 gives the full variable domain: GAGVSQSPRYKVTKRGQDVALRCDPISGHVSLYWYRQALGQGPEFLTYFNYEAQQDKSGLPNDRFSAERPEGSISTLTIQRTEQRDSAMYRCASSISGTSYRTGELFFGEGSRLTVL.

This chain uses TRBV6-2 or TRBV6-3 with TRBJ2-1; 12 bases align to TRBD2. The CDR3 consists of 17 residues. In germline, CDR1 is MNHEY, CDR2 SVGEGT. Trimming at V came to 0 bases and at J to 6 bases, leaving 6 bases not matched to a gene. The DNA for the CDR3 is TGTGCCAGCAGTTACTCGAGGCTAGCGGGAGGGAGCAATGAGCAGTTCTTC. This encodes CASSYSRLAGGSNEQFF.

This clone was observed a single time. The J gene is TRBJ2-1, the V gene TRBV21-1; TRBD2 is the table's D call, not checked against the DNA. TRBV21-1 represents a pseudogene. CDR3 size: 20 residues. The CDR3 here is CASPYRTSGSGGTSYNEQFF. The CDR3 nucleotides read TGTGCCAGCCCATACCGGACTAGCGGGAGTGGAGGGACCTCCTACAATGAGCAGTTCTTC.

This sequence joins TRBV6-1 and TRBJ2-7; possibly TRBD1 for D (5 bases). Germline V gene data show CDR1 as MNHNS and CDR2 as SASEGT. V dropped 1 base and J dropped 5 bases, with 15 bases sitting between them. The CDR3 is 15 amino acids. DNA for the CDR3: TGTGCCAGCAGTGAAGACCGCCCAGGGAACCACGAGCAGTACTTC. The encoded protein is CASSEDRPGNHEQYF.

V is TRBV29-1 and J is TRBJ1-4; possible D gene TRBD1, 5 bases. This CDR3 spans 15 amino acids. Germline CDR1 reads SQVTM; CDR2 reads ANQGSEA. Trimming took 3 bases from V and 1 from J, leaving 12 bases between them. In DNA, the CDR3 is TGCAGCGTTGAGGCCTCAGGGTTAACTAATGAAAAACTGTTTTTT. Protein sequence: CSVEASGLTNEKLFF.